This T cell receptor (beta chain) was sequenced during a study of cytomegalovirus exposure and HLA in healthy donors. The V end lost 2 bases, the J end lost 3 bases, and 10 bases lay between the germline ends. This CDR3 region has 14 residues. The germline gives CDR1 SGHRS, CDR2 YFSETQ. Study results and limitations: What was likely a sequencing artifact was a cluster of highly shared sequence variants. With later analysis, a missense DCLRE1C variant became linked to TCR beta V- and J-gene trimming.

The PCR made use of 60 Vbeta and 13 Jbeta primers. Profiling relied on immunoSEQ multiplex PCR, and the TCRdb table lists in-frame clones only, not all of them. The data contain approximately 140,000 clones, approximately 73% of them singletons. Turning to this clone: Its antigen is unknown.

The V and J genes are TRBV5-1 and TRBJ2-3; tentatively, D is TRBD1 (6 bases). Sequencing was done on a sample of PBMCs. The clonotype originates from a woman between 18 and 29 years old in good health and CMV-seronegative. The CDR3, as DNA: TGCGCCAGCAGCTTAGTTAGGGGGACAGATACGCAGTATTTT. This codes for CASSLVRGTDTQYF.